This record looks at one TCR beta chain sequence and its context. The data originate from a study of cytomegalovirus exposure and HLA in healthy donors. Looking at the study overall: The 95 to 150 validation repertoires used a platform that matched the one used for the approximately 670 first-cohort repertoires, as a later analysis reported.

V was pared by 6 bases and J by 8 bases, with 8 bases of the junction left unmatched. Germline values: CDR1 MNHEY, CDR2 SVGAGI. There are 15 residues in the CDR3. The donors were members of the validation cohort comprising 120 subjects, separate from the roughly 680-subject first cohort. TCRdb's copy holds only in-frame clones and misses some; the assay was immunoSEQ multiplex PCR. The table has 98,000 or so clones, around 95% seen once. The receptor's source is a woman aged 18-30 years in good health and CMV-seronegative. This sequence joins TRBV6-5 and TRBJ1-6, with 9 bases fitting TRBD1. The material sequenced was PBMCs. The CDR3 nucleotides are TGTGCCAGCAGCCTAACAGGGGGCCGGTATTCACCCCTCCACTTT. It yields the protein CASSLTGGRYSPLHF.